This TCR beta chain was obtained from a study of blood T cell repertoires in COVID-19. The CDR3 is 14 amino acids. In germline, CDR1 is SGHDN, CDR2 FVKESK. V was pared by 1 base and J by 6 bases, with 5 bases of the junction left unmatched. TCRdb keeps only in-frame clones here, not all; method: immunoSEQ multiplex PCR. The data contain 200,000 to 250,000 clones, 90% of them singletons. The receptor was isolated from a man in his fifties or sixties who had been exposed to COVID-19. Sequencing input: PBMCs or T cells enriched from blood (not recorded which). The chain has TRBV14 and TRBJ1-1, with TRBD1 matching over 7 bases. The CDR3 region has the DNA TGTGCCAGCAGCCAAGTATCAGGGGGGCCTGAAGCTTTCTTT. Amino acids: CASSQVSGGPEAFF.